This T cell receptor (beta chain) emerged from a study of T-cell memory formation after mild COVID-19. Study outcomes and limitations: The study found balanced CD4/CD8 in clones contracting day 15 to 85 and a CD4+ lean in later expanders.

Each CDR3 protein gets one entry after TCRdb re-called the 5' RACE reads with MiXCR. The sample has hundreds of thousands of distinct CDR3 sequences, around 20% seen once. Germline CDR1 reads MNHNS; CDR2 reads SASEGT. Trimming removed 7 bases at V and 0 bases at J, with 12 bases between. There are 15 residues in the CDR3. About this clonotype itself: Antigen: not known.

The J gene is TRBJ2-2, the V gene TRBV6-1; unclear D gene. The source of this sequence is an adult woman who had mild COVID-19 (a few samples of this study predate the infection). Cell type and time point are not known. Sequenced input: PBMCs or a T cell subset sorted from them (not recorded which). The CDR3 loop reads CASTIRTANTGELFF. CDR3 nucleotides: TGTGCCAGCACCATCCGGACGGCGAACACCGGGGAGCTGTTTTTT.